This T cell receptor (beta chain) was sequenced for a study of cytomegalovirus exposure and HLA in healthy donors. Study-wide points: Available immune exposure information was restricted to CMV serostatus only.

The PCR employed 60 Vbeta primers together with 13 Jbeta primers. The repertoire was sequenced with immunoSEQ multiplex PCR; TCRdb's copy has only in-frame clones and lacks some. The sample includes under 200,000 clones, around nine tenths of them seen just once. As for this clone: Its antigen is unidentified.

Germline V CDR1 and CDR2: LGHNT, FRNRAP. CDR3 length: 19 residues. With V trimmed by 1 base and J by 6 bases, 12 bases remained unmatched. The chain combines TRBV12-5 with TRBJ2-3; 14 nucleotides match TRBD2. The sequenced material came from PBMCs. The clonotype comes from a young woman in good health and CMV-seronegative. Here the CDR3 reads CASGLASSGLAGAWDTQYF. DNA for the CDR3: TGTGCTAGTGGTTTGGCTTCATCGGGACTAGCGGGGGCGTGGGATACGCAGTATTTT.